Presented here are 2 T cell receptor beta chains from one specimen sequenced in a study of beta chain features in type 1 diabetes. What was sequenced were expressed TCRB transcripts, since all of the isolated RNA had been reverse transcribed. TCRdb keeps only in-frame clones here, not all; method: immunoSEQ multiplex PCR. The sample records just over 600,000 clones, about 16% being singletons. The material sequenced was naive CD4+ T cells from blood. The receptors were sampled from a man aged 18 to 29 in good health.

The table lists this clone with a few counts. DNA for the CDR3: TGTGCCAGCAGCTTCGGGTACCCCGGAACCGGGGAGCTGTTTTTT. Protein: CASSFGYPGTGELFF. This sequence joins TRBV7-2 and TRBJ2-2; D is unclear. The germline CDR1 and CDR2 sequences are SGHTA and FQGNSA. Trimming stripped 3 bases from V and 5 bases from J, with 13 bases between. This CDR3 comprises 15 residues. Together with reference TRBV7-2 and TRBJ2-2, the CDR3 gives the full variable domain: GAGVSQSPSNKVTEKGKDVELRCDPISGHTALYWYRQSLGQGLEFLIYFQGNSAPDKSGLPSDRFSAERTGGSVSTLTIQRTQQEDSAVYLCASSFGYPGTGELFFGEGSRLTVL.

About this clone itself: A read error may produce the germline difference seen at one junction end. The V and J genes are TRBV6-6 and TRBJ2-5; no definite D call. This CDR3 is built from 12 residues. Germline V gene data show CDR1 as MNHNY and CDR2 as SVGAGI (reference sequence). The CDR3, as DNA: TGTGCCATCAGTGAGTCGAGAAAGACCCAGTACTTC. Protein product: CAISESRKTQYF.